A single sample gave rise to the 18 T cell receptor beta chains below, sequenced in a study of cytomegalovirus exposure and HLA in healthy donors. Both 60 Vbeta primers and 13 Jbeta primers went into the PCR. Sequencing used immunoSEQ multiplex PCR; TCRdb keeps in-frame clones, though not all of them. The repertoire consists of about 170,000 clones, with over 80% occurring once and the leading ten covering less than 2.5%. The sequencing input was PBMCs. These receptors were collected from a male donor in good health and CMV-seronegative.

The J gene is TRBJ2-7, the V gene TRBV6-1; 7 positions match TRBD1. There are 15 residues in the CDR3. Per the germline V gene, CDR1 is MNHNS and CDR2 is SASEGT. J lost 2 bases, V lost 4 bases, and 8 bases had no gene match. The CDR3 loop is CASSGAQGTAYEQYF. The DNA for the CDR3 is TGTGCCAGCAGTGGGGCACAGGGGACCGCCTACGAGCAGTACTTC.

The chain is built from TRBV7-2 and TRBJ1-1; possibly TRBD1 for D (6 bases). The CDR3 totals 13 residues. V was trimmed by 6 bases and J by 1 base, leaving 9 bases between them. CDR1 SGHTA and CDR2 FQGNSA come from the germline V gene. The CDR3 bases are TGTGCCAGCAGAGGACAGACGAACACTGAAGCTTTCTTT. It yields the protein CASRGQTNTEAFF.

This chain connects TRBV6-5 to TRBJ1-1; D not resolved. The V and J ends lost 6 bases and 7 bases respectively, with 6 bases between them. This CDR3 is built from 10 residues. CDR1 is MNHEY and CDR2 is SVGAGI in the germline V gene. For the CDR3, the DNA is TGTGCCAGCAGGGCCCTTGAAGCTTTCTTT. This codes for CASRALEAFF.

About this clone: The conserved closing phenylalanine or tryptophan is absent in this CDR3, likely reflecting a read error. The V gene is TRBV19, the J gene TRBJ2-7; 10 positions match TRBD1. V dropped 2 bases and J dropped 4; count of bases not matched to a gene: 5. From germline, CDR1 is LNHDA and CDR2 SQIVND (reference sequence). The CDR3 runs to 15 residues. The CDR3 is CASSILGQGSYEQYL. In nucleotides, the CDR3 is TGTGCCAGTAGTATACTGGGACAGGGGTCTTACGAGCAGTACCTC.

The V call is TRBV6-5, the J call TRBJ2-2; TRBD2 matches at 7 bases. The CDR3 extends over 14 amino acids. Germline V gene sequence: CDR1 MNHEY, CDR2 SVGAGI. J lost 5 bases, V lost 4 bases, and 4 bases had no gene match. This CDR3 is CASSWEGRTGELFF. The DNA of the CDR3 is TGTGCCAGCAGTTGGGAGGGGCGGACCGGGGAGCTGTTTTTT.

For this clone: This CDR3 is also generated by other DNA sequences in the sample. The chain carries TRBV7-6 and TRBJ2-2, with TRBD2 identical over 8 bases. Germline assignment: CDR1 SGHVS and CDR2 FNYEAQ. The V segment lost 1 base and the J segment 5 bases; nucleotides outside the gene matches: 9. The CDR3 contains 17 residues. CDR3 DNA sequence: TGTGCCAGCAGCTTAGGGGCCGGGACTAGTAGTACCGGGGAGCTGTTTTTT. This codes for CASSLGAGTSSTGELFF.

The J gene is TRBJ2-1, the V gene TRBV6-6; 8 bases match TRBD2. Germline values: CDR1 MNHNY, CDR2 SVGAGI (reference sequence). V shed 0 bases and J 7 bases; nucleotides not matched to a gene: 8. This CDR3 spans 16 amino acids. The CDR3 DNA reads TGTGCCAGCAGTTACTCAGACGGGGGGGCTTGGAATGAGCAGTTCTTC. It encodes CASSYSDGGAWNEQFF.

The chain joins TRBV5-1 to TRBJ1-1; no reliable D call. The CDR3 covers 16 residues. CDR1 and CDR2 from the germline V gene are SGHRS and YFSETQ. The V and J ends lost 3 bases and 6 bases respectively, with 21 bases between them. The CDR3, as DNA: TGCGCCAGCAGCTCGCAAGGGAGAACAAAAGGGTCTGAAGCTTTCTTT. It translates to CASSSQGRTKGSEAFF.

This clone has a single count. The V call is TRBV6-6, the J call TRBJ1-1; 7 nucleotides agree with TRBD1. The CDR3 runs 14 residues. Germline CDR1 and CDR2: MNHNY and SVGAGI (reference sequence). Trimming removed 6 bases from V and 4 bases from J; junction bases left unmatched: 8. In DNA form, the CDR3 reads TGTGCCAGCAGACCGCCAGGGGGAGGCACTGAAGCTTTCTTT. It codes for CASRPPGGGTEAFF.

The chain links TRBV10-1 to TRBJ1-1; 7 positions match TRBD1. The CDR3 is made up of 14 amino acids. CDR1 is WNHNN and CDR2 is SYGVQD in the germline V gene (reference sequence). Unmatched junction bases numbered 7, after V lost 8 bases and J lost 1 base. Written as DNA, the CDR3 is TGCGCCAGCGGATCGGGACAGAGGAACACTGAAGCTTTCTTT. It codes for CASGSGQRNTEAFF.

This rearrangement joins TRBV18 to TRBJ2-3, with 7 nucleotides matching TRBD1. CDR1 KGHSH and CDR2 LQKENI come from the germline V gene. The CDR3 loop spans 14 amino acids. Trimming at V came to 3 bases and at J to 1 base, leaving 1 base not matched to a gene. The CDR3 nucleotides are TGTGCCAGCTCACCGGGGACAGGCACAGATACGCAGTATTTT. Protein sequence: CASSPGTGTDTQYF.

The chain joins TRBV19 to TRBJ2-7, with TRBD2 matching 7 bases. V dropped 1 base and J dropped 1; count of bases not matched to a gene: 4. Germline CDR1 reads LNHDA; CDR2 reads SQIVND (reference sequence). This CDR3 has 15 amino acids. The CDR3 region has the DNA TGTGCCAGTAGTATAGGAGGCGGGAGTTCCTACGAGCAGTACTTC. Translated: CASSIGGGSSYEQYF.

This chain joins TRBV29-1 and TRBJ1-1; 10 bases line up with TRBD1. With V trimmed by 4 bases and J by 1 base, 9 bases remained unmatched. The CDR3 extends over 16 amino acids. Germline V gene lookup returns CDR1 SQVTM and CDR2 ANQGSEA. CDR3 sequence: CSVVFRDRGWNTEAFF. CDR3 DNA sequence: TGCAGCGTTGTATTCCGGGACAGGGGCTGGAACACTGAAGCTTTCTTT.

V and J are TRBV14 and TRBJ2-2, with 7 bases identical to TRBD1. The CDR3 spans 16 residues. After removal of 1 base from V and 1 base from J, the junction contained 3 bases not matched to a gene. Germline V lookup: CDR1 SGHDN, CDR2 FVKESK. CDR3 nucleotides: TGTGCCAGCAGCCAAGTTAGGGGGCTGAACACCGGGGAGCTGTTTTTT. Amino acid sequence: CASSQVRGLNTGELFF. Using reference TRBV14 and TRBJ2-2 for the parts outside the CDR3, the full variable domain is EAGVTQFPSHSVIEKGQTVTLRCDPISGHDNLYWYRRVMGKEIKFLLHFVKESKQDESGMPNNRFLAERTGGTYSTLKVQPAELEDSGVYFCASSQVRGLNTGELFFGEGSRLTVL.

V gene TRBV5-1 combines with J gene TRBJ1-3; 7 bases match TRBD1. The ends lost 4 bases at V and 1 base at J; junction bases unmatched: 5. Germline V gene lookup returns CDR1 SGHRS and CDR2 YFSETQ. The CDR3 is 15 residues long. CDR3 amino acids: CASSDDRASGNTIYF. CDR3 coding DNA: TGCGCCAGCAGCGACGACAGGGCGTCTGGAAACACCATATATTTT.

This sequence joins TRBV6-1 and TRBJ1-2; 8 bases match TRBD1. CDR1 and CDR2 from the germline V gene are MNHNS and SASEGT. V was pared by 7 bases and J by 8 bases, with 9 bases of the junction left unmatched. The CDR3 is 13 residues long. The CDR3 DNA reads as TGTGCCAGCAACCAGGACAGGGTCCGGGGCTACACCTTC. Translating gives CASNQDRVRGYTF.

The genes are TRBV19 and TRBJ1-2; TRBD1 matches 8 bases. The CDR3 extends over 15 amino acids. Per the germline V gene, CDR1 is LNHDA and CDR2 is SQIVND (reference sequence). The ends lost 6 bases at V and 8 bases at J; junction bases unmatched: 14. The CDR3 region is CASSPGQGIAGGYTF. The CDR3 nucleotides read TGTGCCAGTAGCCCCGGACAGGGTATAGCAGGGGGCTACACCTTC.

The chain combines TRBV14 with TRBJ1-6; weak D call: TRBD1 (5 bases). The germline gives CDR1 SGHDN, CDR2 FVKESK. The V gene lost 4 bases and the J gene lost 1 base, with 5 bases spanning the gap. The CDR3 is made up of 14 amino acids. The CDR3 DNA reads as TGTGCCAGCAGCCCAGGGTCCTATAATTCACCCCTCCACTTT. Protein sequence: CASSPGSYNSPLHF.